The next 6 T cell receptor beta chains were all read from a single sample in a study of blood T cell repertoires in COVID-19. Only in-frame clones appear in the TCRdb table, and some are missing; sequencing was by immunoSEQ multiplex PCR. The sample shows 170,000 or so clones, around 83% of them seen only once. The source material was peripheral blood. The source is a man between 45 and 60 years old with active or convalescent COVID-19.

This clone was seen only a few times. V usage is TRBV12-3 or TRBV12-4 and J usage is TRBJ1-5; D is unclear. The CDR3 totals 12 residues. V was shortened by 5 bases and J by 5 bases, with 7 bases between the two germline ends. Here the CDR3 reads CASSDLDQPQHF. CDR3 bases: TGTGCCAGCAGTGACCTAGATCAGCCCCAGCATTTT.

This sequence joins TRBV7-8 and TRBJ1-6; possible D gene TRBD1, 5 bases. The CDR3 runs to 15 residues. The V and J ends lost 3 bases and 4 bases respectively, with 10 bases between them. Germline V CDR1 and CDR2: SGHVS, FQNEAQ. CDR3 bases: TGTGCCAGCAGCTTGACAGCTCCTTATAATTCACCCCTCCACTTT. It encodes CASSLTAPYNSPLHF.

The V gene is TRBV5-4, the J gene TRBJ2-7; perhaps TRBD1 as D (6 bases). The CDR3 sequence is 13 residues long. V dropped 3 bases and J dropped 6 bases, with 13 bases sitting between them. The germline V gene has CDR1 SGHNT and CDR2 YYREEE (reference sequence). The CDR3 region has the DNA TGTGCCAGCAGCTCCTCAGGGGCACCCGAGCAGTACTTC. It specifies CASSSSGAPEQYF.

This chain's CDR3 is CASRITSEGGSGANVLTF. The CDR3 bases are TGTGCCAGCAGAATCACTAGCGAGGGGGGGTCTGGGGCCAACGTCCTGACTTTC. The V and J genes are TRBV27 and TRBJ2-6; maybe TRBD2 (7 bases). Looked up from germline, CDR1 is MNHEY and CDR2 is SMNVEV (reference sequence). This CDR3 has 18 amino acids. V was shortened by 6 bases and J by 1 base, with 19 bases between the two germline ends.

CDR3 sequence (DNA): TGCAGCGTTGACGTAGGGAGGGACGAGCAGTACTTC. Amino acids: CSVDVGRDEQYF. The chain recombines TRBV29-1 with TRBJ2-7, with 7 bases matching TRBD2. From germline, CDR1 is SQVTM and CDR2 ANQGSEA. The CDR3 has 12 amino acids. V was pared by 3 bases and J by 5 bases, with 4 bases of the junction left unmatched.

Points on this clone: The junction departs from the called germline gene at one end, perhaps through a read error. This chain links TRBV7-7 with TRBJ2-2; 7 bases match TRBD1. The CDR3 is made up of 16 amino acids. Per germline, CDR1 SSHAT and CDR2 FNYEAQ (reference sequence). The CDR3, as DNA: TGTGCTAGCAGCTTAAGACGGACAGGAAACACCGGGGAGCTGTTTTTT. It specifies CASSLRRTGNTGELFF.